This TCR beta chain appears in the sequencing data of a study of beta chain features in type 1 diabetes. Study results and caveats: TCRB CDR3 length was moderately but significantly reduced in all four CD4+ subsets of Type 1 diabetes patients.

The germline gives CDR1 LNHDA, CDR2 SQIVND (reference sequence). The trim removed 7 bases at V and 2 bases at J, leaving 4 bases unmatched. The CDR3 totals 14 residues. This clone appeared once. Its specificity is not known. Expressed TCRB transcripts were sequenced after all isolated RNA was converted to cDNA. The repertoire was sequenced with immunoSEQ multiplex PCR; TCRdb's copy has only in-frame clones and lacks some. The sample consists of 55,000 to 80,000 clones, about 50% of them appearing once. What was sequenced was central memory CD4+ T cells from blood. The genes are TRBV19 and TRBJ2-3; 9 nucleotides agree with TRBD1. This TCR derives from a young man with type 1 diabetes. The CDR3 here is CASTQGADTDTQYF. The CDR3 nucleotides read TGTGCCAGTACACAGGGGGCCGACACAGATACGCAGTATTTT.